This T cell receptor beta chain was sequenced in a study of T cell changes during pregnancy in multiple sclerosis. The protocol was immunoSEQ multiplex PCR, while the TCRdb copy is restricted to in-frame clones and leaves out a portion. This table holds approximately 70,000 clones, roughly 92% found once. V was clipped by 4 bases and J by 6 bases; unmatched bases: 12. The CDR3 extends over 15 amino acids. CDR1 and CDR2 (germline): GTSNPN, SVGIG (reference sequence). Sequenced here: peripheral blood, sampled in the third trimester of pregnancy. The rearrangement links TRBV30 to TRBJ1-1; 9 bases line up with TRBD1. The clonotype was recovered from a female donor with multiple sclerosis, enrolled in a pregnancy study. As DNA, the CDR3 is TGTGCCTGGAAGCACGGGGACAGGGAAGGGTCTGAAGCTTTCTTT. Translation: CAWKHGDREGSEAFF.